The present T cell receptor (beta chain) was sequenced within a study of control samples from healthy donors and cancer patients. Profiling relied on immunoSEQ multiplex PCR, and the TCRdb table lists in-frame clones only, not all of them. This table holds 90,000 to 140,000 clones, 80% to 90% found once. Per germline, CDR1 SEHNR and CDR2 FQNEAQ (reference sequence). The CDR3 spans 14 residues. With V trimmed by 5 bases and J by 7 bases, 10 bases remained unmatched. The chain carries TRBV7-9 and TRBJ1-2, with 7 nucleotides matching TRBD1. The TCR was taken from a woman aged 50 to 65 in good health. Sequenced: blood. DNA of the CDR3: TGTGCCAGCAGCCCTAGAGGGACAGCGGGTGGCTACACCTTC. Its translation: CASSPRGTAGGYTF.